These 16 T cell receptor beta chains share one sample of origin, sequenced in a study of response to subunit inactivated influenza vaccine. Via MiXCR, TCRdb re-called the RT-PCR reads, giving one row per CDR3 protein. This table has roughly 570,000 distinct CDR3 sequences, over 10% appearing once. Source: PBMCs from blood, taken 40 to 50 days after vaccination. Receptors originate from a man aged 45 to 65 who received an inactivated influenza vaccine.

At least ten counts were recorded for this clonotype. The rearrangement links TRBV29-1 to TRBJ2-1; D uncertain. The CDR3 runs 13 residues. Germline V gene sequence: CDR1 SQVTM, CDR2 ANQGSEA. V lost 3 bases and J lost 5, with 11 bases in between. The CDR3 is CSVDLTWNNEQFF. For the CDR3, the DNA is TGCAGCGTTGATCTAACCTGGAACAATGAGCAGTTCTTC.

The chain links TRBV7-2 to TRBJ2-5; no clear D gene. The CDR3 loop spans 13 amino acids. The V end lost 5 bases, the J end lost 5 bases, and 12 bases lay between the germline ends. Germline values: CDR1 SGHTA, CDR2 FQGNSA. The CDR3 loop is CASSSRATETQYF. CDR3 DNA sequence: TGTGCCAGCAGCAGCCGGGCGACGGAGACCCAGTACTTC. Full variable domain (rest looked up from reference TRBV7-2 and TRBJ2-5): GAGVSQSPSNKVTEKGKDVELRCDPISGHTALYWYRQSLGQGLEFLIYFQGNSAPDKSGLPSDRFSAERTGGSVSTLTIQRTQQEDSAVYLCASSSRATETQYFGPGTRLLVL.

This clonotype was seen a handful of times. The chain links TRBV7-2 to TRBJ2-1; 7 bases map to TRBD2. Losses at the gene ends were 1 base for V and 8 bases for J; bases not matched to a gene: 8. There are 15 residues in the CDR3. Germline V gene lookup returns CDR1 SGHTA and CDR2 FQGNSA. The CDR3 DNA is TGTGCCAGCAGCTTAGATGTGGGGGGGGTGGATGAGCAGTTCTTC. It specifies CASSLDVGGVDEQFF.

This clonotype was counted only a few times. The CDR3 sequence: CSARESQTQPQHF. The CDR3 DNA sequence: TGCAGTGCTAGAGAGAGCCAGACGCAGCCCCAGCATTTT. The V call is TRBV20-1, the J call TRBJ1-5; D unclear. V lost 0 bases and J 7 bases, leaving 10 bases between the germline ends. The CDR3 has 13 residues. Germline V gene data show CDR1 as DFQATT and CDR2 as SNEGSKA (reference sequence).

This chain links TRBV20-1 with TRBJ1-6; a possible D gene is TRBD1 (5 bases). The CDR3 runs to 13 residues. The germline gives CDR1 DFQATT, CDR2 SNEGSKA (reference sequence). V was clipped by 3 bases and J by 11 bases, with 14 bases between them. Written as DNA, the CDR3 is TGCAGTGCTAGTCCTGGACGAGGGGCACCCCTCCACTTT. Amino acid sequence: CSASPGRGAPLHF.

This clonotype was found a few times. The CDR3 loop is CASGTGTDTQYF. CDR3 DNA: TGTGCCAGCGGGACAGGGACAGATACGCAGTATTTT. V and J are TRBV28 and TRBJ2-3; TRBD1 matches at 9 bases. Looked up from germline, CDR1 is MDHEN and CDR2 is SYDVKM. V shed 8 bases, J shed 3 bases, and the junction held 0 bases outside the gene matches. The CDR3 extends over 12 amino acids.

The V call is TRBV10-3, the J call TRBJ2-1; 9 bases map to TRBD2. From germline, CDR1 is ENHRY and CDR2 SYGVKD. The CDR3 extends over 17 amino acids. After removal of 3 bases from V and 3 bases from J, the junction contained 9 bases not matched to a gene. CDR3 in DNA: TGTGCCATCAGTGACAGCATGGCGGGGGGGTACTACAATGAGCAGTTCTTC. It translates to CAISDSMAGGYYNEQFF.

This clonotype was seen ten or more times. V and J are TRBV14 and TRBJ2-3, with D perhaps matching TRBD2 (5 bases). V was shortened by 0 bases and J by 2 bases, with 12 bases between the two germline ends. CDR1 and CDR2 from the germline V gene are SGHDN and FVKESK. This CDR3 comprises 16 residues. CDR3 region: CASSQDGLASTDTQYF. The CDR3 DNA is TGTGCCAGCAGCCAAGATGGGTTAGCGTCCACAGATACGCAGTATTTT.

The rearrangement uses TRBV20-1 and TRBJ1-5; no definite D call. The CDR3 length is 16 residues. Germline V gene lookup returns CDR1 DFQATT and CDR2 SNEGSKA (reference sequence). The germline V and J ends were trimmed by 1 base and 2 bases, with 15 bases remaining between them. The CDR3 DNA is TGCAGTGCTAGAGCGAAGGGTTTGGCGCGCAATCAGCCCCAGCATTTT. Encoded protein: CSARAKGLARNQPQHF.

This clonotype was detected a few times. The CDR3 loop reads CASSSRLAIDTQYF. In DNA, the CDR3 is TGTGCCAGCAGCTCCCGACTAGCGATTGATACGCAGTATTTT. V usage is TRBV7-9 and J usage is TRBJ2-3; TRBD2 agrees at 8 bases. The ends lost 4 bases at V and 6 bases at J; junction bases unmatched: 6. Germline V CDR1 and CDR2: SEHNR, FQNEAQ (reference sequence). The CDR3 is 14 amino acids.

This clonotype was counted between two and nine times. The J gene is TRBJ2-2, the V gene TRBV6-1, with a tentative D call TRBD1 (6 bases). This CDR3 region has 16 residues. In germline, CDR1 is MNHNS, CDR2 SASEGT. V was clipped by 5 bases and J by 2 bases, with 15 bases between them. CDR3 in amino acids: CASSTPGHLNTGELFF. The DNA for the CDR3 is TGTGCCAGCAGTACCCCGGGACATCTTAACACCGGGGAGCTGTTTTTT.

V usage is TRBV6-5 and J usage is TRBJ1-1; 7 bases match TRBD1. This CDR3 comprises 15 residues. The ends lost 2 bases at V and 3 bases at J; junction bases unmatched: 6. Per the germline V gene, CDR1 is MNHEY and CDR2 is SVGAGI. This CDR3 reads CASSYVDRRDTEAFF. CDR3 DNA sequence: TGTGCCAGCAGTTACGTGGACAGGAGGGACACTGAAGCTTTCTTT.

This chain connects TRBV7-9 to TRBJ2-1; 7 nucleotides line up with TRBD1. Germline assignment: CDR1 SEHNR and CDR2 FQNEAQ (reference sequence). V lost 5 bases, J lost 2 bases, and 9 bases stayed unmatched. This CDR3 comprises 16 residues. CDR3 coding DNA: TGTGCCAGCAGCCCAAGACAGGGATCCGCCTACAATGAGCAGTTCTTC. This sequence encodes CASSPRQGSAYNEQFF.

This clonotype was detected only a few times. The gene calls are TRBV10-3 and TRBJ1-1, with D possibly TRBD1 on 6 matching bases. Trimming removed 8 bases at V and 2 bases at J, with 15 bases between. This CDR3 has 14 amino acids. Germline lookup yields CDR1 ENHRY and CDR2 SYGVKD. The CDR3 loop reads CAIGRTDLNTEAFF. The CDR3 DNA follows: TGTGCCATCGGCCGGACAGACCTAAACACTGAAGCTTTCTTT.

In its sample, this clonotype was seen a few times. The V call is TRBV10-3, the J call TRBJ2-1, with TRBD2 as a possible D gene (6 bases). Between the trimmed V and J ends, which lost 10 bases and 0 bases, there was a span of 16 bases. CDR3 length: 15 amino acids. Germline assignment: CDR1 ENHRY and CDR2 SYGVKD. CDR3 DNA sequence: TGTGCCAACAGCTTAGCGGCAAGCTCCTACAATGAGCAGTTCTTC. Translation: CANSLAASSYNEQFF.

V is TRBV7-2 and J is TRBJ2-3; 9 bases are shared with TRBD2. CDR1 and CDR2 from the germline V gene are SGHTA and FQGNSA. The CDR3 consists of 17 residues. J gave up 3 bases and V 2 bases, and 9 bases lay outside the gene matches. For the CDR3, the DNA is TGTGCCAGCAGCTTATTTGGTGGCGGGGGGGCGACAGATACGCAGTATTTT. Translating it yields CASSLFGGGGATDTQYF.